Presented here are 27 T cell receptor beta chains from one specimen sequenced in a study of T cell responses to AZD1222 COVID-19 vaccine. Assay: immunoSEQ multiplex PCR; the TCRdb copy retains only in-frame clones and omits some. The sample contains roughly 120,000 clones, nearly 90% of which appear only once. The sequencing here drew on peripheral blood, taken on day 0 of AZD1222 vaccination. The source is an adult in good health.

The table lists this clone with a few counts. The CDR3 sequence is CASSQDQARTSGGGELFF. The CDR3 DNA follows: TGCGCCAGCAGCCAAGATCAAGCCCGGACTAGCGGTGGCGGGGAGCTGTTTTTT. The V call is TRBV4-3, the J call TRBJ2-2, with 10 nucleotides matching TRBD2. CDR1 and CDR2 (germline): LGHNA, YSLEER. The V segment lost 0 bases and the J segment 7 bases; nucleotides outside the gene matches: 11. The CDR3 consists of 18 residues.

CDR3 residues: CASSVGVSVGPWADTQYF. CDR3 DNA: TGTGCCAGCAGCGTAGGGGTTAGCGTGGGCCCTTGGGCAGATACGCAGTATTTT. The V gene is TRBV9, the J gene TRBJ2-3; D is possibly TRBD2 (5 bases). The germline V gene has CDR1 SGDLS and CDR2 YYNGEE. This CDR3 has 18 residues. Trimming cost V 0 bases and J 4 bases, with 21 bases left between them.

This clone has more than one count but fewer than ten. The gene calls are TRBV10-3 and TRBJ2-2; 9 bases align to TRBD1. In germline, CDR1 is ENHRY, CDR2 SYGVKD. Losses at the gene ends were 4 bases for V and 4 bases for J; bases not matched to a gene: 4. The CDR3 is 15 amino acids. The CDR3 DNA reads as TGTGCCATCAGTGGGGGACAGGGAGGCACCGGGGAGCTGTTTTTT. This encodes CAISGGQGGTGELFF.

This rearrangement joins TRBV30 to TRBJ1-3; no clear D gene. The CDR3 is 13 amino acids. Per germline, CDR1 GTSNPN and CDR2 SVGIG (reference sequence). The V end was cut by 1 base, the J end by 4 bases, with 8 bases between. CDR3 sequence reads: CAWSDPRGNTIYF. CDR3 nucleotide sequence: TGTGCCTGGAGTGACCCTCGAGGAAACACCATATATTTT. Based on the CDR3 plus reference TRBV30 and TRBJ1-3, the full variable domain is SQTIHQWPATLVQPVGSPLSLECTVEGTSNPNLYWYRQAAGRGLQLLFYSVGIGQISSEVPQNLSASRPQDRQFILSSKKLLLSDSGFYLCAWSDPRGNTIYFGEGSWLTVV.

As DNA, the CDR3 is TGTGCTAGTGGTCGCGATGACGGGACTCCTCCTTACGAGCAGTACGTC. Its protein is CASGRDDGTPPYEQYV. The J gene is TRBJ2-7, the V gene TRBV12-5, with D perhaps TRBD2 (6 bases). The CDR3 is made up of 16 amino acids. Germline V lookup: CDR1 LGHNT, CDR2 FRNRAP. Between the trimmed V and J ends, which lost 5 bases and 4 bases, there was a span of 21 bases.

This chain joins TRBV27 and TRBJ2-7; TRBD2 aligns across 13 bases. The CDR3 contains 14 residues. V trimming: 2 bases; J trimming: 7 bases; junction bases outside the gene matches: 2. In germline, CDR1 is MNHEY, CDR2 SMNVEV (reference sequence). Here the CDR3 DNA reads TGTGCCAGCAGTTTAGTGGGACTAGCGGGGGAGCAGTACGTC. This translates into CASSLVGLAGEQYV.

The CDR3 spells CASSLRDSTYNEQFF. The CDR3 DNA is TGTGCCAGCAGCTTACGGGACTCAACCTACAATGAGCAGTTCTTC. The V and J genes are TRBV7-8 and TRBJ2-1; maybe TRBD2 (6 bases). V dropped 2 bases and J dropped 2 bases, with 10 bases sitting between them. Looked up from germline, CDR1 is SGHVS and CDR2 is FQNEAQ. The CDR3 runs to 15 residues.

The chain uses TRBV28 and TRBJ1-2; the D is unclear. The CDR3 runs to 12 residues. V lost 6 bases, J lost 4 bases, and 9 bases lay in between. Germline V lookup: CDR1 MDHEN, CDR2 SYDVKM. The CDR3 coding sequence is TGTGCCAGCAGGGCAAGTTCCTATGGCTACACCTTC. This encodes CASRASSYGYTF.

The chain has TRBV5-1 and TRBJ2-1; unclear D gene. Germline values: CDR1 SGHRS, CDR2 YFSETQ. The CDR3 consists of 16 residues. V was shortened by 0 bases and J by 4 bases, with 14 bases between the two germline ends. CDR3 protein: CASSLVGGKLYNEQFF. CDR3 nucleotides: TGCGCCAGCAGCTTGGTTGGTGGAAAGTTATACAATGAGCAGTTCTTC.

The chain is built from TRBV18 and TRBJ1-5; TRBD1 agrees at 7 bases. J was trimmed by 6 bases and V by 4 bases; bases with no gene match: 9. This CDR3 contains 15 residues. Per the germline V gene, CDR1 is KGHSH and CDR2 is LQKENI. CDR3 in DNA: TGTGCCAGCTCACGGGACAGCGACCGGAGTCAGCCCCAGCATTTT. Amino acids: CASSRDSDRSQPQHF.

The V call is TRBV28, the J call TRBJ1-6, with no clear D. Germline loops: CDR1 MDHEN, CDR2 SYDVKM. The CDR3 loop spans 14 amino acids. Deletions cut 3 bases from V and 6 bases from J, with 9 bases between. The CDR3 DNA sequence: TGTGCCAGCAGTTTCCCGGGAGTTAATTCACCCCTCCACTTT. This sequence encodes CASSFPGVNSPLHF.

The chain recombines TRBV24-1 with TRBJ2-5; 12 bases fit TRBD1. With 0 bases clipped from V and 5 bases from J, the junction kept 6 bases outside the gene matches. The length of the CDR3 is 17 residues. Germline CDR1 reads KGHDR; CDR2 reads SFDVKD. For the CDR3, the DNA is TGTGCCACCAGTGATTTGCAGGGACAGGGGGCGCGGGAGACCCAGTACTTC. Protein product: CATSDLQGQGARETQYF.

V and J are TRBV5-1 and TRBJ2-5; D possibly corresponds to TRBD2 (5 bases). V was pared by 4 bases and J by 2 bases, with 15 bases between. This CDR3 is built from 15 residues. Germline CDR1 reads SGHRS; CDR2 reads YFSETQ. CDR3 loop: CASSKSGVTQETQYF. The CDR3 DNA follows: TGCGCCAGCAGCAAATCCGGGGTAACACAAGAGACCCAGTACTTC.

The V and J genes are TRBV30 and TRBJ1-2; no firm D call. This CDR3 is built from 13 residues. Germline assignment: CDR1 GTSNPN and CDR2 SVGIG (reference sequence). V was pared by 0 bases and J by 2 bases, with 7 bases between. CDR3 coding DNA: TGTGCCTGGAGTGTTAGGCAGAACTATGGCTACACCTTC. The encoded protein is CAWSVRQNYGYTF.

The chain is built from TRBV5-1 and TRBJ2-7, with 14 bases lining up with TRBD2. This CDR3 contains 15 residues. Germline loops: CDR1 SGHRS, CDR2 YFSETQ. Trimming cost V 4 bases and J 7 bases; bases outside gene matches: 7. The CDR3: CASSPGLAGDGEQYV. In nucleotides, the CDR3 is TGCGCCAGCAGCCCGGGACTAGCGGGAGATGGGGAGCAGTACGTC.

The chain employs TRBV30 and TRBJ1-5; D gene ambiguous. Germline V gives CDR1 GTSNPN, CDR2 SVGIG (reference sequence). Trimming left V 0 bases short and J 0 bases short, with 9 bases between. The CDR3 runs to 15 residues. CDR3 coding DNA: TGTGCCTGGAGTGTAGACATTATTAGCAATCAGCCCCAGCATTTT. This codes for CAWSVDIISNQPQHF.

V usage is TRBV30 and J usage is TRBJ1-5, with a tentative D call TRBD1 (6 bases). CDR1 GTSNPN and CDR2 SVGIG come from the germline V gene (reference sequence). Trimming took 4 bases from V and 7 from J, leaving 14 bases between them. This CDR3 has 13 residues. CDR3 in amino acids: CAWNEGGGQPQHF. The CDR3 DNA reads as TGTGCCTGGAACGAAGGGGGAGGACAGCCCCAGCATTTT. The complete variable domain, with remaining parts taken from reference TRBV30 and TRBJ1-5, reads SQTIHQWPATLVQPVGSPLSLECTVEGTSNPNLYWYRQAAGRGLQLLFYSVGIGQISSEVPQNLSASRPQDRQFILSSKKLLLSDSGFYLCAWNEGGGQPQHFGDGTRLSIL.

V gene TRBV3-1 (or the pseudogene TRBV3-2) combines with J gene TRBJ2-7, with 11 nucleotides matching TRBD2. V shed 1 base and J 4 bases; nucleotides not matched to a gene: 9. This CDR3 region has 17 residues. CDR1 is LGHDT and CDR2 is YNNKEL in the germline V gene (reference sequence). The DNA of the CDR3 is TGTGCCAGCAGCCAAGTATGGTCTAGCGGGGGGTTGTACGAGCAGTACTTC. Translated, it gives CASSQVWSSGGLYEQYF.

The chain links TRBV11-3 to TRBJ1-1; D possibly corresponds to TRBD1 (6 bases). Trimming shortened V by 2 bases and J by 3 bases, and 13 bases separated the two germline ends. Per the germline V gene, CDR1 is SGHNT and CDR2 is YENEEA. This CDR3 comprises 15 residues. The CDR3 DNA reads as TGTGCCAGCAGCTTACTGGCAGGGGTGCACACTGAAGCTTTCTTT. It yields the protein CASSLLAGVHTEAFF.

The table lists this clone with a count of one. The chain carries TRBV5-4 and TRBJ2-5, with D possibly being TRBD2 (6 bases). V was shortened by 0 bases and J by 2 bases, with 8 bases between the two germline ends. This CDR3 is 14 amino acids long. CDR1 and CDR2 (germline): SGHNT, YYREEE (reference sequence). This chain's CDR3 is CASSLGLVQETQYF. CDR3 nucleotides: TGTGCCAGCAGCTTGGGACTAGTTCAAGAGACCCAGTACTTC. Based on the CDR3 plus reference TRBV5-4 and TRBJ2-5, the full variable domain is ETGVTQSPTHLIKTRGQQVTLRCSSQSGHNTVSWYQQALGQGPQFIFQYYREEENGRGNFPPRFSGLQFPNYSSELNVNALELDDSALYLCASSLGLVQETQYFGPGTRLLVL.

The rearrangement joins TRBV4-1 to TRBJ2-3, with D possibly matching TRBD1 (5 bases). The CDR3 contains 15 residues. The germline V gene encodes CDR1 MGHRA and CDR2 YSYEKL. Trimming stripped 4 bases from V and 2 bases from J, with 13 bases between. Here the CDR3 DNA reads TGCGCCAGCAGCCCGGGTGGGGCTAACACAGATACGCAGTATTTT. It yields the protein CASSPGGANTDTQYF.

The V gene is TRBV10-1, the J gene TRBJ2-2, with 11 bases lining up with TRBD1. Germline V gives CDR1 WNHNN, CDR2 SYGVQD (reference sequence). V lost 10 bases, J lost 6 bases, and 13 bases stayed unmatched. The CDR3 spans 16 residues. The CDR3 spells CATKTPGQGGPGELFF. The CDR3 DNA is TGCGCCACCAAGACTCCGGGACAGGGGGGCCCCGGGGAGCTGTTTTTT.

J is TRBJ2-3 and V is TRBV7-8; TRBD2 might be the D (6 bases). CDR3 length: 12 residues. Germline V gene lookup returns CDR1 SGHVS and CDR2 FQNEAQ. Between the trimmed V and J ends, which lost 1 base and 13 bases, there was a span of 12 bases. CDR3: CASSLVGGREYF. The CDR3 DNA reads as TGTGCCAGCAGCTTAGTGGGGGGACGGGAGTATTTT.

V and J are TRBV3-1 (or the pseudogene TRBV3-2) and TRBJ1-3; TRBD1 aligns across 8 bases. The length of the CDR3 is 17 residues. V gave up 4 bases and J gave up 3 bases; unmatched junction bases: 11. Per the germline V gene, CDR1 is LGHDT and CDR2 is YNNKEL (reference sequence). CDR3 DNA sequence: TGTGCCAGCAGCCGTACCCCTGGGACAGGCGGTGGAAACACCATATATTTT. Residues: CASSRTPGTGGGNTIYF.

This chain uses TRBV6-5 with TRBJ2-1, with 11 bases identical to TRBD2. The germline gives CDR1 MNHEY, CDR2 SVGAGI. The J segment lost 7 bases and the V segment lost 5 bases, leaving 4 bases of the junction unmatched. This CDR3 is built from 14 residues. The CDR3 DNA sequence: TGTGCCAGCAGTATAGCGGGAGGGGGAAATGAGCAGTTCTTC. This translates into CASSIAGGGNEQFF.

The rearrangement links TRBV15 to TRBJ1-6; D uncertain. Trimming removed 3 bases from V and 9 bases from J, with 18 bases in between. The CDR3 extends over 16 amino acids. The germline gives CDR1 LNHNV, CDR2 YYDKDF (reference sequence). The CDR3 sequence: CATSSGVRLHGSPLHF. The CDR3 coding sequence is TGTGCCACCAGCAGCGGGGTCAGACTCCACGGTTCACCCCTCCACTTT.

The chain links TRBV11-3 to TRBJ2-3; a weak D match, TRBD2 (5 bases). CDR3 length equals 14 residues. V lost 3 bases, J lost 6 bases, and 13 bases lay in between. CDR1 is SGHNT, CDR2 YENEEA, per germline. The CDR3 is CASSFSAVADTQYF. The CDR3 nucleotides are TGTGCCAGCAGCTTCTCGGCGGTAGCGGATACGCAGTATTTT.